This T cell receptor beta chain was found in a study of blood T cell repertoires in COVID-19. Study at large: Material from acute and convalescent COVID-19 was sourced from the United States, Italy and Spain. T cells, B-cell-depleted T cells, or PBMCs supplied cDNA or gDNA.

Source study methods: Estimation of nucleated cell counts relied on the amplification of reference gene primers. Clones were read by immunoSEQ multiplex PCR, and TCRdb kept only the in-frame ones, dropping some. Clone size and V and J calls were adopted from that table, with D and trimming inferred from the DNA. The top ten hold 2% to 3% of the sample, which has about 210,000 clones, about four fifths seen once. CDR3 length: 15 residues. CDR1 and CDR2 (germline): SEHNR, FQNEAQ (reference sequence). V was clipped by 4 bases and J by 2 bases; unmatched bases: 6. V is TRBV7-9 and J is TRBJ1-2, with 8 bases matching TRBD1. This sequence originates from a woman aged 40 to 49 with active or convalescent COVID-19. What was sequenced was peripheral blood. The CDR3 loop reads CASSWAGGRNYGYTF. The CDR3 bases are TGTGCCAGCAGCTGGGCAGGGGGCCGGAACTATGGCTACACCTTC. Full variable domain (rest looked up from reference TRBV7-9 and TRBJ1-2): DTGVSQNPRHKITKRGQNVTFRCDPISEHNRLYWYRQTLGQGPEFLTYFQNEAQLEKSRLLSDRFSAERPKGSFSTLEIQRTEQGDSAMYLCASSWAGGRNYGYTFGSGTRLTVV.